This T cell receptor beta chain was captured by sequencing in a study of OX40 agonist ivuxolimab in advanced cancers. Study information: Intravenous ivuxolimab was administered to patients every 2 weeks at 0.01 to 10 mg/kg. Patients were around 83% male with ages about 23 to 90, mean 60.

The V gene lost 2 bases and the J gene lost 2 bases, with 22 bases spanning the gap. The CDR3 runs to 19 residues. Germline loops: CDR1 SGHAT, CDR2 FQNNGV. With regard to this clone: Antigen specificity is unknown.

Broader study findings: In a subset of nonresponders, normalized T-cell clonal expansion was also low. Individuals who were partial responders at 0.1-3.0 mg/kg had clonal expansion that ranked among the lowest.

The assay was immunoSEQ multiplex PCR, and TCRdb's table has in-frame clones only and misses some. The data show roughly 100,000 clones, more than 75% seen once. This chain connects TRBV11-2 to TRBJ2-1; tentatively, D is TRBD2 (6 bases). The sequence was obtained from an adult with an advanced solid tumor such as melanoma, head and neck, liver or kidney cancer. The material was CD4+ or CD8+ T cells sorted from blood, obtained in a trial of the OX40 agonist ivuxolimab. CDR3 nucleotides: TGTGCCAGCAGCTTAAGGACTATTTCCAATGCCTTGGCCTACAATGAGCAGTTCTTC. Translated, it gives CASSLRTISNALAYNEQFF. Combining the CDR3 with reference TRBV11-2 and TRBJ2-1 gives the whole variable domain EAGVAQSPRYKIIEKRQSVAFWCNPISGHATLYWYQQILGQGPKLLIQFQNNGVVDDSQLPKDRFSAERLKGVDSTLKIQPAKLEDSAVYLCASSLRTISNALAYNEQFFGPGTRLTVL.